A single TCR beta chain is shown here with its context. The table came from immunoSEQ multiplex PCR; TCRdb's copy has only in-frame clones and leaves some out. The repertoire holds some 68,000 clones, with about 91% as singletons. These data come from a study of T cell changes during pregnancy in multiple sclerosis. The CDR3 is 14 residues long. The V gene lost 4 bases and the J gene lost 7 bases, with 16 bases spanning the gap. CDR1 and CDR2 from the germline V gene are MNHEY and SVGAGI. The specimen was peripheral blood, collected in the second trimester of pregnancy. The clonotype was recovered from a female donor in good health, enrolled as a control in a pregnancy study. The chain uses TRBV6-5 and TRBJ2-5; D is unresolved. In nucleotides, the CDR3 is TGTGCCAGCAGTTTTTCGGGTGTAGCTGGGACCCAGTACTTC. Translating it yields CASSFSGVAGTQYF.